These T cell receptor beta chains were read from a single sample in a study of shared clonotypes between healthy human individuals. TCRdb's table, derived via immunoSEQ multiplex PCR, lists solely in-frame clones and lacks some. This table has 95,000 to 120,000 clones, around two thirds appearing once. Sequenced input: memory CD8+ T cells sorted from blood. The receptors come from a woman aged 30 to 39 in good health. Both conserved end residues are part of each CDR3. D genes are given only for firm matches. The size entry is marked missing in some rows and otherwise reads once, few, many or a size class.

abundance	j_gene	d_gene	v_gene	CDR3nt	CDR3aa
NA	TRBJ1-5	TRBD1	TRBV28	TGTGCCAGCAGTTTCTCCTTACCCGGAGACAGGGGGGTCCACAATCAGCCCCAGCATTTT	CASSFSLPGDRGVHNQPQHF
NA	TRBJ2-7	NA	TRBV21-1	TGTGCCAGCAGCAAAGTCCGGGAGGGGGAGGCCTACGAGCAGTACTTC	CASSKVREGEAYEQYF
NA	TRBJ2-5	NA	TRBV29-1	TGCAGCGCACTGACAGACGGGGAGACCCAGTACTTC	CSALTDGETQYF
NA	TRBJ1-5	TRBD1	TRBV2	TGTGCCAGCAGCCAAGTAAAGGACAGGAGTTTGATTGATCAGCCCCAGCATTTT	CASSQVKDRSLIDQPQHF
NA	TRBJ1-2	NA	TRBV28	TGTGCCAGCAGTCCGCAGGGCCCCTATGGCTACACCTTC	CASSPQGPYGYTF
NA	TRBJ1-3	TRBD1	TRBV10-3	TGTGCCATCAGTGTCGCAGGGGGGATTGCTGGAAACACCATATATTTT	CAISVAGGIAGNTIYF
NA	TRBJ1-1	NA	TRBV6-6	TGTGCCAGCAGTTTTCGGCCAGAGAAGATGAACACTGAAGCTTTCTTT	CASSFRPEKMNTEAFF
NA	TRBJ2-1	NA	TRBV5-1	TGCGCCAGCAGCTTGGTGCCTCCGGTCGGTTACAATGAGCAGTTCTTC	CASSLVPPVGYNEQFF
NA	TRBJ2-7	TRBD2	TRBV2	TGTGCCAGCAGATCCCTAGCGGGACGCACGGACGAGCAGTACTTC	CASRSLAGRTDEQYF
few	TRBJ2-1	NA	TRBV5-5	TGTGCCAGCAGCCAAGAAGTATCAGGGTCCTACAATGAGCAGTTCTTC	CASSQEVSGSYNEQFF
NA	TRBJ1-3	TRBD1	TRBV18	TGTGCCAGCTCACCTCCGACAGGGGCCGGTCCTTTCTCTGGAAACACCATATATTTT	CASSPPTGAGPFSGNTIYF
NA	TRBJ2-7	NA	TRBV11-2	TGTGCCAGCAGGGGCGGGCAGGGTATCCACGAGCAGTACTTC	CASRGGQGIHEQYF
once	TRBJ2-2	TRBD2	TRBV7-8	TGTGCCAGCAGCATCAGCGGGAGACGTACCGGGGAGCTGTTTTTT	CASSISGRRTGELFF
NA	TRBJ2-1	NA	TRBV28	TGTGCCAGCAGTCCCGACAGTTACAATGAGCAGTTCTTC	CASSPDSYNEQFF
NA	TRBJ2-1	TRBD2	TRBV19	TGTGCCAGTAGTATAATGTCTAGCGGGAGGTACAATGAGCAGTTCTTC	CASSIMSSGRYNEQFF
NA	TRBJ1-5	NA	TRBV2	TGTGCCAGCAGCGTTGGACAGTTAAGCAATCAGCCCCAGCATTTT	CASSVGQLSNQPQHF
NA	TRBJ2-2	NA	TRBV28	TGTGCCAGCAGGACCACCGGGGAGCTGTTTTTT	CASRTTGELFF
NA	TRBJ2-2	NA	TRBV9	TGTGCCAGCAGCGTAATTAGTACCGGGGAGCTGTTTTTT	CASSVISTGELFF
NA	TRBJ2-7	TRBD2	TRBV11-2	TGTGCCAGCAGCTTAGGCGGCTCTAGCGGGAGTCCCGGGGGGTACTTC	CASSLGGSSGSPGGYF
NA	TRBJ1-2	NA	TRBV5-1	TGCGCCAGCAGCGCCGGGACATCAGGCTATGGCTACACCTTC	CASSAGTSGYGYTF
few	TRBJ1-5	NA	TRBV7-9	TGTGCCAGCAGCCAAACAGGTCAGCCCCAGCATTTT	CASSQTGQPQHF
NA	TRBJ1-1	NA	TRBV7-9	TGTGCCAGCAGCCGGTTCCACGAAGCTTTCTTT	CASSRFHEAFF
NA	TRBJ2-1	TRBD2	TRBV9	TGTGCCAGCAGCTCGACTAGCGGGAAGGTGTACAATGAGCAGTTCTTC	CASSSTSGKVYNEQFF
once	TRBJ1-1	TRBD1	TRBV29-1	TGCAGCGTCCGACAGGGGACGGCGAACACTGAAGCTTTCTTT	CSVRQGTANTEAFF
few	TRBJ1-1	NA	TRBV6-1	TGTGCCAGCAGTCCGGGACCGGAGAACACTGAAGCTTTCTTT	CASSPGPENTEAFF
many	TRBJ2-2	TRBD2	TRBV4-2	TGTGCCAGCAGCCCCCGGACTAGCGGGAGCGAGAACACCGGGGAGCTGTTTTTT	CASSPRTSGSENTGELFF
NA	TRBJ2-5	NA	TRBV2	TGTGCCAGCAGTAGAGGGGAACAAGAGACCCAGTACTTC	CASSRGEQETQYF
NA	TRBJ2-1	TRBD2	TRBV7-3	TGTGCCAGCAGCTTAAAGTCCGGGACTACCCTCAATGAGCAGTTCTTC	CASSLKSGTTLNEQFF
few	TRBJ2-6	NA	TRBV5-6	TGTGCCAGCAGTTTCACTTTCTCTGGGGCCAACGTCCTGACTTTC	CASSFTFSGANVLTF
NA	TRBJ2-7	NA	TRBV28	TGTGCCAGCAGTTTTTGGAACTCGGACGTCGCCTCCTACGAGCAGTACTTC	CASSFWNSDVASYEQYF
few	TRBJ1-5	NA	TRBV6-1	TGTGCCAGCAGTGAAGACGTAGCCGGGGCCTATCAGCCCCAGCATTTT	CASSEDVAGAYQPQHF
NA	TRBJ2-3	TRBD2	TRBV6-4	TGTGCCAGCAGTGGGGGACTAGCGGTCACAGATACGCAGTATTTT	CASSGGLAVTDTQYF
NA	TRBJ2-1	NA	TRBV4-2	TGTGCCAGCAGCTTTCGGTCCCCACTAGGCCCAATCTACAATGAGCAGTTCTTC	CASSFRSPLGPIYNEQFF
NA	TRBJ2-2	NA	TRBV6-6	TGTGCCAGCTACAGATGGTACACCGGGGAGCTGTTTTTT	CASYRWYTGELFF
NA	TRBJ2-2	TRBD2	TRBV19	TGTGCCAGTAGTACCCGCCGGCTAGCGGTCGGCACCGGGGAGCTGTTTTTT	CASSTRRLAVGTGELFF
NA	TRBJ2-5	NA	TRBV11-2	TGTGCCAGCAGCTTAGTGGCAGGAGTGCGGGTCGGAGCGGGAGAGACCCAGTACTTC	CASSLVAGVRVGAGETQYF
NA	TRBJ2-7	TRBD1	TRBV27	TGTGCCAGCAGTTTGTTAACCGGGACAGGGCCTCGCGAGCAGTACTTC	CASSLLTGTGPREQYF
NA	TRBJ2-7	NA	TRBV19	TGTGCCAGTAGTTCCGCTTGGTCCGCCAGGGCCGGCGAGCAGTACTTC	CASSSAWSARAGEQYF
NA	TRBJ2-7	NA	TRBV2	TGTGCCAGCAGCCCTTCCCTCCGGAACTACGAGCAGTACTTC	CASSPSLRNYEQYF
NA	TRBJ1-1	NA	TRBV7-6	TGTGCCAGCAGCTTAGGGCAGTGGAACACTGAAGCTTTCTTT	CASSLGQWNTEAFF
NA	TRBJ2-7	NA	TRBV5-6	TGTGCCAGCAGCTTGGGGGACACAGACTACGAGCAGTACTTC	CASSLGDTDYEQYF
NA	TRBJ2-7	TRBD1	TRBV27	TGTGCCAGCAGTTCAGGACAGGAGCCTACGAGGCAGTACTTC	CASSSGQEPTRQYF
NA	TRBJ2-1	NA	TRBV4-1	TGCGCCAGCAGCCAAGATTCCAGCCGGAGCTCCTACAATGAGCAGTTCTTC	CASSQDSSRSSYNEQFF
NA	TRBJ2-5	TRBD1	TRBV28	TGTGCCAGCAGGCCCGGGACAGGGTGGGAGACCCAGTACTTC	CASRPGTGWETQYF
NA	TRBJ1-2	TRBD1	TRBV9	TGTGCCAGCAGCGGGTGGGACAGAGCAAATGCTAACTATGGCTACACCTTC	CASSGWDRANANYGYTF
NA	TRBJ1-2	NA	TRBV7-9	TGTGCCAGCAGCCCTGTAGTCGACGGCTACACCTTC	CASSPVVDGYTF
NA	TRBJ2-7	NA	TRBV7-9	TGTGCCAGCAGCCGACAAGGGATACAGAGCTCCTACGAGCAGTACTTC	CASSRQGIQSSYEQYF
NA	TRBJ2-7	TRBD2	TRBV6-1	TGTGCCAGCAGGGGGCTAGCGGGAGCCGAGCAGTACTTC	CASRGLAGAEQYF
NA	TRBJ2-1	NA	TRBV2	TGTGCCAGCAGTACCCCGGACAGTCCTAGCTCCTACAATGAGCAGTTCTTC	CASSTPDSPSSYNEQFF
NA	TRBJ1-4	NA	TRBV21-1	TGTGCCAGCAGCGATAAGGGAGTAGCGGCTGAAAAACTGTTTTTT	CASSDKGVAAEKLFF
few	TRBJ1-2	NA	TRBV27	TGTGCCAGCAGTTTATGGCCGGACAGCTATGGCTACACCTTC	CASSLWPDSYGYTF
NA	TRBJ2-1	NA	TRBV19	TGTGCCAGTAGTATGCTGGGGGGAACGAACAATGAGCAGTTCTTC	CASSMLGGTNNEQFF
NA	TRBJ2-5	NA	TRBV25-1	TGTGCCAGCAGTAGTGTAAGGGGAAATCAAGAGACCCAGTACTTC	CASSSVRGNQETQYF